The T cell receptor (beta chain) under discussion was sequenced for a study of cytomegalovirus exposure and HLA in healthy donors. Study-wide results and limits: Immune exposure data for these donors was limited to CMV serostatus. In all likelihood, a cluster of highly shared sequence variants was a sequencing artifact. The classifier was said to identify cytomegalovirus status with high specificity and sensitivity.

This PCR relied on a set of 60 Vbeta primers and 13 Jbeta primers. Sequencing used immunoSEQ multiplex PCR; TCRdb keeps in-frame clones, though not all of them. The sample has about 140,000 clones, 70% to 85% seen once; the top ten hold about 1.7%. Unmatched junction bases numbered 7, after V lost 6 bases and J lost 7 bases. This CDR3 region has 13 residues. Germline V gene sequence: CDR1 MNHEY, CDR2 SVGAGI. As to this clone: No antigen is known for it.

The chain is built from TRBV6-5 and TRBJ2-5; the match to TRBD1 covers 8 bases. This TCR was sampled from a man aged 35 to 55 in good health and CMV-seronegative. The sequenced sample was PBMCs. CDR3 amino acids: CASRSGQGMTQYF. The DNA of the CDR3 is TGTGCCAGCAGAAGCGGACAGGGCATGACCCAGTACTTC.